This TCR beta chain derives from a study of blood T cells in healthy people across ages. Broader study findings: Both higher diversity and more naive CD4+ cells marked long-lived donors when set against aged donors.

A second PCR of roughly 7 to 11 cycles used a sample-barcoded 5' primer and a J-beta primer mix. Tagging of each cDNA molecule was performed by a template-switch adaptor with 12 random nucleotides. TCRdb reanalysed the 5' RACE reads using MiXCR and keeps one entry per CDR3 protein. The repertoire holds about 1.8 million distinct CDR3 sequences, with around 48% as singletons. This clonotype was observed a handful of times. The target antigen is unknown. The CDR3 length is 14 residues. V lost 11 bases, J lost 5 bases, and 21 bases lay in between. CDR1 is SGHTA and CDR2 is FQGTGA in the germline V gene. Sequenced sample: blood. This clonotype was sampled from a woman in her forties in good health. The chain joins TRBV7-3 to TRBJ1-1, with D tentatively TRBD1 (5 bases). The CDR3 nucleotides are TGTGCCGGCAACCTCCGGCACAGGAGAACTGAAGCTTTCTTT. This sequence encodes CAGNLRHRRTEAFF.